A selection of T cell receptor beta chains follows, all from one sample in a study of T cell changes during pregnancy in multiple sclerosis. Profiling relied on immunoSEQ multiplex PCR, and the TCRdb table lists in-frame clones only, not all of them. The sample consists of approximately 80,000 clones, about 93% of them appearing once. The sample consisted of peripheral blood, taken in the second trimester of pregnancy. These TCRs come from a female donor in good health, enrolled as a control in a pregnancy study. CDR3s include the opening cysteine and the closing phenylalanine or tryptophan. A D gene is named only where the DNA matches it firmly. Where a row states a size, it is once, few, many or the class of an expanded clone; other rows omit it.

v_gene: TRBV5-4; d_gene: .; j_gene: TRBJ1-1; abundance: .; CDR3nt: TGTGCCAGCAGCTTGGGGCCAATGAACACTGAAGCTTTCTTT; CDR3aa: CASSLGPMNTEAFF
v_gene: TRBV7-9; d_gene: TRBD1; j_gene: TRBJ1-2; abundance: .; CDR3nt: TGTGCCAGCCAAAGTACAGGGGGAGGCTATGGCTACACCTTC; CDR3aa: CASQSTGGGYGYTF
v_gene: TRBV30; d_gene: .; j_gene: TRBJ2-7; abundance: .; CDR3nt: TGTGCCTGGAGTGTAAAGACAGGTCTCGGGTACGAGCAGTACTTC; CDR3aa: CAWSVKTGLGYEQYF
v_gene: TRBV6-1; d_gene: .; j_gene: TRBJ2-5; abundance: .; CDR3nt: TGTGCCAGCAGTGGCGGGGGCCAACAAGAGACCCAGTACTTC; CDR3aa: CASSGGGQQETQYF
v_gene: TRBV6-5; d_gene: TRBD1; j_gene: TRBJ1-2; abundance: .; CDR3nt: TGTGCCAGCAGTTACTCGGGGACAGGGAACTATGGCTACACCTTC; CDR3aa: CASSYSGTGNYGYTF
v_gene: TRBV27; d_gene: TRBD2; j_gene: TRBJ2-2; abundance: .; CDR3nt: TGTGCCAGCACCCGGGAGGGGGGATTAACCGGGGAGCTGTTTTTT; CDR3aa: CASTREGGLTGELFF
v_gene: TRBV7-3; d_gene: .; j_gene: TRBJ2-1; abundance: .; CDR3nt: TGTGCCAGCAGCTTAATAGGCGGGGCTGTGGATGAGCAGTTCTTC; CDR3aa: CASSLIGGAVDEQFF
v_gene: TRBV15; d_gene: .; j_gene: TRBJ2-5; abundance: once; CDR3nt: TGTGCCACCAGCAGGGAGTTTCAAGAGACCCAGTACTTC; CDR3aa: CATSREFQETQYF
v_gene: TRBV6-1; d_gene: .; j_gene: TRBJ1-1; abundance: .; CDR3nt: TGTGCCAGCAGAAGTACATCGGGGGACGCTGAAGCTTTCTTT; CDR3aa: CASRSTSGDAEAFF
v_gene: TRBV7-2; d_gene: TRBD1; j_gene: TRBJ1-3; abundance: .; CDR3nt: TGTGCCACCAGACAGGGGGCGAGGTCTGGAAACACCATATATTTT; CDR3aa: CATRQGARSGNTIYF
v_gene: TRBV18; d_gene: TRBD1; j_gene: TRBJ2-1; abundance: .; CDR3nt: TGTGCCAGCTCCGTTGGGACAGGTCGGGACAATGAGCAGTTCTTC; CDR3aa: CASSVGTGRDNEQFF
v_gene: TRBV25-1; d_gene: .; j_gene: TRBJ2-7; abundance: .; CDR3nt: TGTGCCAGCAGGGGGGCGCATCGACCCTCCTACGAGCAGTACTTC; CDR3aa: CASRGAHRPSYEQYF
v_gene: TRBV25-1; d_gene: TRBD1; j_gene: TRBJ1-2; abundance: .; CDR3nt: TGTGCCAGCAGTGATTCCGGGACAGCACGTGGCTACACCTTC; CDR3aa: CASSDSGTARGYTF
v_gene: TRBV9; d_gene: .; j_gene: TRBJ2-3; abundance: .; CDR3nt: TGTGCCAGCAGCGTAGGAGGGGGTAGGGGGACAGATACGCAGTATTTT; CDR3aa: CASSVGGGRGTDTQYF
v_gene: TRBV18; d_gene: .; j_gene: TRBJ1-3; abundance: .; CDR3nt: TGTGCCAGCTCGCCCACCGGTGACTCTGGAAACACCATATATTTT; CDR3aa: CASSPTGDSGNTIYF
v_gene: TRBV7-2; d_gene: .; j_gene: TRBJ2-7; abundance: .; CDR3nt: TGTGCCAGCAGCCCCGGGTTAAACGAGCAGTACTTC; CDR3aa: CASSPGLNEQYF
v_gene: TRBV6-1; d_gene: TRBD1; j_gene: TRBJ1-2; abundance: .; CDR3nt: TGTGCCAGCAGTGAACGGACAGGGGGCTATGGCTACACCTTC; CDR3aa: CASSERTGGYGYTF
v_gene: TRBV5-6; d_gene: .; j_gene: TRBJ1-2; abundance: .; CDR3nt: TGTGCCAGCAGCTACCTGGACACCGACCCTAACTATGGCTACACCTTC; CDR3aa: CASSYLDTDPNYGYTF
v_gene: TRBV18; d_gene: .; j_gene: TRBJ1-1; abundance: once; CDR3nt: TGTGCCAGCTCACCCACCCAGATCGTAACCGTGAACACTGAAGCTTTCTTT; CDR3aa: CASSPTQIVTVNTEAFF
v_gene: TRBV7-2; d_gene: .; j_gene: TRBJ2-1; abundance: .; CDR3nt: TGTGCCAGCAGCCCCGTTCGGAATGAGCAGTTCTTC; CDR3aa: CASSPVRNEQFF
v_gene: TRBV6-1; d_gene: .; j_gene: TRBJ1-2; abundance: once; CDR3nt: TGTGCCAGCAGTGAAACGGTCCGCTATGGCTACACCTTC; CDR3aa: CASSETVRYGYTF
v_gene: TRBV5-1; d_gene: TRBD1; j_gene: TRBJ2-1; abundance: .; CDR3nt: TGCGCCAGCAGCTTGGGACAGGGAAGACACAATGAGCAGTTCTTC; CDR3aa: CASSLGQGRHNEQFF
v_gene: TRBV7-2; d_gene: .; j_gene: TRBJ1-2; abundance: .; CDR3nt: TGTGCCAGCAGCTTATACAGGACTAACTATGGCTACACCTTC; CDR3aa: CASSLYRTNYGYTF
v_gene: TRBV7-2; d_gene: .; j_gene: TRBJ1-5; abundance: .; CDR3nt: TGTGCCAGCAGCTTAGGTACGGGAAATCAGCCCCAGCATTTT; CDR3aa: CASSLGTGNQPQHF
v_gene: TRBV7-9; d_gene: .; j_gene: TRBJ1-1; abundance: .; CDR3nt: TGTGCCAGCAGCCCGGACAGCCATTGGTTCCCTGAAGCTTTCTTT; CDR3aa: CASSPDSHWFPEAFF
v_gene: TRBV5-1; d_gene: TRBD1; j_gene: TRBJ2-1; abundance: .; CDR3nt: TGCGCCAGCAGAGCCGGGACAGGGGGTCATGAGCAGTTCTTC; CDR3aa: CASRAGTGGHEQFF
v_gene: TRBV2; d_gene: TRBD1; j_gene: TRBJ2-7; abundance: .; CDR3nt: TGTGCCAGCAGGACAACGACAGGGTCTGACGAGCAGTACTTC; CDR3aa: CASRTTTGSDEQYF
v_gene: TRBV7-2; d_gene: .; j_gene: TRBJ1-2; abundance: .; CDR3nt: TGTGCCAGCAGCTTAGCAGGGCAGGGGCCAATCTATGGCTACACCTTC; CDR3aa: CASSLAGQGPIYGYTF
v_gene: TRBV5-1; d_gene: .; j_gene: TRBJ2-1; abundance: .; CDR3nt: TGCGCCAGCAGCGTATCACAGGACAATGAGCAGTTCTTC; CDR3aa: CASSVSQDNEQFF
v_gene: TRBV9; d_gene: TRBD1; j_gene: TRBJ2-1; abundance: once; CDR3nt: TGTGCCAGCACCCGACTACTAGGACAGGGCACCTACAATGAGCAGTTCTTC; CDR3aa: CASTRLLGQGTYNEQFF
v_gene: TRBV30; d_gene: TRBD2; j_gene: TRBJ2-5; abundance: .; CDR3nt: TGTGCCTGGAGTATCTCGACTAGCGGGGGGACCCAGTACTTC; CDR3aa: CAWSISTSGGTQYF
v_gene: TRBV7-2; d_gene: TRBD1; j_gene: TRBJ1-1; abundance: .; CDR3nt: TGTGCCAGCAGCTTAGGGACAGGGAACACTGAAGCTTTCTTT; CDR3aa: CASSLGTGNTEAFF
v_gene: TRBV4-3; d_gene: .; j_gene: TRBJ1-1; abundance: .; CDR3nt: TGCGCCAGCAGCCAAGCGCTATCTGGGAACACTGAAGCTTTCTTT; CDR3aa: CASSQALSGNTEAFF
v_gene: TRBV7-9; d_gene: TRBD1; j_gene: TRBJ1-1; abundance: .; CDR3nt: TGTGCCAGCAGCCAGCCAACCGGGACAGGGCCTTTTGAAGCTTTCTTT; CDR3aa: CASSQPTGTGPFEAFF
v_gene: TRBV7-2; d_gene: .; j_gene: TRBJ1-5; abundance: .; CDR3nt: TGTGCCAGCAGCTTAGTTGGAGGTTCGCAGCCCCAGCATTTT; CDR3aa: CASSLVGGSQPQHF
v_gene: TRBV29-1; d_gene: .; j_gene: TRBJ2-1; abundance: .; CDR3nt: TGCAGCGTGGCCCCGGCGGACTCCTACAATGAGCAGTTCTTC; CDR3aa: CSVAPADSYNEQFF
v_gene: TRBV19; d_gene: TRBD1; j_gene: TRBJ1-6; abundance: .; CDR3nt: TGTGCCAGTAGTATAATCGCAGGGGGCGATTCACCCCTCCACTTT; CDR3aa: CASSIIAGGDSPLHF
v_gene: TRBV5-6; d_gene: .; j_gene: TRBJ1-2; abundance: .; CDR3nt: TGTGCCAGCAGCTTTTCTGGACGGAGGGACTATGGCTACACCTTC; CDR3aa: CASSFSGRRDYGYTF
v_gene: TRBV11-2; d_gene: TRBD1; j_gene: TRBJ1-3; abundance: .; CDR3nt: TGTGCCAGCAGCCCCCGACAGGGGGCTGGAAACACCATATATTTT; CDR3aa: CASSPRQGAGNTIYF
v_gene: TRBV6-6; d_gene: .; j_gene: TRBJ1-2; abundance: .; CDR3nt: TGTGCCAGCAGTAGCCGGGAGAATGGCTACACCTTC; CDR3aa: CASSSRENGYTF
v_gene: TRBV27; d_gene: TRBD1; j_gene: TRBJ2-7; abundance: .; CDR3nt: TGTGCCAGCAGTTTGGACAGGGGGCACGAGCAGTACTTC; CDR3aa: CASSLDRGHEQYF
v_gene: TRBV7-3; d_gene: TRBD1; j_gene: TRBJ1-1; abundance: few; CDR3nt: TGTGCCAGCAGCTTAGGGACAGGGAACACTGAAGCTTTCTTT; CDR3aa: CASSLGTGNTEAFF
v_gene: TRBV4-3; d_gene: .; j_gene: TRBJ1-2; abundance: .; CDR3nt: TGCGCCAGCAGCCAAGACTCCAGGGTAGGGGGCTACACCTTC; CDR3aa: CASSQDSRVGGYTF
v_gene: TRBV11-3; d_gene: TRBD1; j_gene: TRBJ2-4; abundance: .; CDR3nt: TGTGCCAGCAGCTTAGATCCGGGGACAGCAAAAAACATTCAGTACTTC; CDR3aa: CASSLDPGTAKNIQYF
v_gene: TRBV29-1; d_gene: .; j_gene: TRBJ1-4; abundance: .; CDR3nt: TGCAGCGGTGGCGGAGGTAATGAAAAACTGTTTTTT; CDR3aa: CSGGGGNEKLFF
v_gene: TRBV6-5; d_gene: .; j_gene: TRBJ2-7; abundance: once; CDR3nt: TGTGCCAGCCACTCGGTCGATAACTCCTACGAGCAGTACTTC; CDR3aa: CASHSVDNSYEQYF
v_gene: TRBV7-9; d_gene: .; j_gene: TRBJ2-7; abundance: .; CDR3nt: TGTGCCAGCAGCGAAGACAGGGAGGTTGGAGACGAGCAGTACTTC; CDR3aa: CASSEDREVGDEQYF
v_gene: TRBV5-4; d_gene: .; j_gene: TRBJ2-2; abundance: .; CDR3nt: TGTGCCAGCAGCGGGGAGCAGAACACCGGGGAGCTGTTTTTT; CDR3aa: CASSGEQNTGELFF
v_gene: TRBV27; d_gene: .; j_gene: TRBJ2-7; abundance: .; CDR3nt: TGTGCCAGCAGCATCCGAGGGCAGGACTACGAGCAGTACTTC; CDR3aa: CASSIRGQDYEQYF
v_gene: TRBV5-6; d_gene: TRBD1; j_gene: TRBJ1-2; abundance: .; CDR3nt: TGTGCCAGCAGCCCCGGACAGGAATGGGGCTATGGCTACACCTTC; CDR3aa: CASSPGQEWGYGYTF
v_gene: TRBV27; d_gene: TRBD2; j_gene: TRBJ2-3; abundance: .; CDR3nt: TGTGCCAGCGGACTAGCGGGGGGGAAAGATACGCAGTATTTT; CDR3aa: CASGLAGGKDTQYF
v_gene: TRBV5-6; d_gene: .; j_gene: TRBJ2-3; abundance: .; CDR3nt: TGTGCCAGCAGCTTTGGAGACAGGAAATTCACAGATACGCAGTATTTT; CDR3aa: CASSFGDRKFTDTQYF
v_gene: TRBV6-1; d_gene: TRBD1; j_gene: TRBJ2-7; abundance: .; CDR3nt: TGTGCCCCCTTCGGGACAGGGCACAACGAGCAGTACTTC; CDR3aa: CAPFGTGHNEQYF
v_gene: TRBV18; d_gene: .; j_gene: TRBJ1-1; abundance: .; CDR3nt: TGTGCCAGCTCACCACCGAGCAGGGACACTGAAGCTTTCTTT; CDR3aa: CASSPPSRDTEAFF
v_gene: TRBV5-6; d_gene: TRBD2; j_gene: TRBJ2-2; abundance: .; CDR3nt: TGTGCCAGCAGCACAGGACTAGCGGGGGTTTACGGGGAGCTGTTTTTT; CDR3aa: CASSTGLAGVYGELFF
v_gene: TRBV25-1; d_gene: .; j_gene: TRBJ1-4; abundance: .; CDR3nt: TGTGCCAGCAGTGAACTTAATGAAAAACTGTTTTTT; CDR3aa: CASSELNEKLFF
v_gene: TRBV6-5; d_gene: .; j_gene: TRBJ1-1; abundance: once; CDR3nt: TGTGCCAGCAGCACCTCGGGCACTGAAGCTTTCTTT; CDR3aa: CASSTSGTEAFF